This TCR beta chain originates from a study of regulatory T cells in long-lasting Graves disease. In the study overall: Graves' patients (newly diagnosed) had been on antithyroid drugs under 3 months.

The CDR3 is 16 amino acids. J was trimmed by 3 bases and V by 3 bases; bases with no gene match: 7. Germline CDR1 is WSHSY and CDR2 is SAAADI. General observations from the study: Persistent disease showed a preference for TRBV28, TRBJ1-2 and TRBJ2-5.

Time point described: newly diagnosed GD, antithyroid drugs for less than 3 months. PBMC RNA was the source of the TCR library. Investigators prepared the TCR beta libraries by applying iRepertoire HTBI primers and Arm-PCR of CDR3 regions. MiXCR was run by TCRdb on the multiplex PCR reads, yielding one entry per CDR3 protein. The table includes more than 300,000 distinct CDR3 sequences, about a sixth detected once. In the case of this clonotype: Its antigen is not identified.

This same sample was also part of a study on T cells in Graves' hyperthyroidism and ophthalmopathy. That study adds: With the HTBI primer set, the TCR CDR3 went through a first round of RT-PCR.

The sequences come from peripheral blood mononuclear cells (PBMCs), collected at new diagnosis, from a patient treated with antithyroid drugs. The V gene is TRBV10-2, the J gene TRBJ2-5, with 10 positions matching TRBD2. This TCR was recovered from a woman aged 18 to 35 with Graves disease. CDR3 protein: CASSDGPSGGKETQYF. CDR3 nucleotide sequence: TGCGCCAGCAGTGATGGGCCTAGCGGGGGCAAAGAGACCCAGTACTTC.